These T cell receptor beta chains were read from a single sample in a study of T-cell reconstitution after alpha-beta-depleted transplantation in children. TCRdb itself ran the PCR reads through MiXCR, one entry per CDR3 protein. The sample records under 250,000 distinct CDR3 sequences, around 25% being singletons. The specimen was PBMCs, mostly from graft donor cells, collected 360 days after TCRalphabeta/CD19-depleted stem cell transplant. The receptors here all came from a female patient between 2 and 10 years old who had a stem cell transplant for congenital amegakaryocytic thrombocytopenia, so the T cells may come from the graft donor. Each CDR3 is given with its conserved first and last residue. The order of the fields is V gene, D gene, clone size, J gene, CDR3 DNA, CDR3 protein. A D gene is named only where the DNA matches it firmly. The listing skips clone size in some rows; elsewhere it reads once, few, many or a size class.

>TRBV28|NA|NA|TRBJ2-7
TGTGCCAGTCACAACCCAGGCCTCACCGGGCAGTACTTC
CASHNPGLTGQYF
>TRBV9|TRBD2|NA|TRBJ2-1
TGTGCCAGCAGCGTTATGGGACTAGCGGGGACCAATGAGCAGTTCTTC
CASSVMGLAGTNEQFF
>TRBV6-5|TRBD2|many|TRBJ2-7
TGTGCCAGCAGTTACTCTAGCGGGAGGGCCCTTCCCGAGTACTTC
CASSYSSGRALPEYF
>TRBV12-3/TRBV12-4|NA|few|TRBJ1-4
TGTGCCAGCAGCGGAGGCACGTCGGGTGAAAAACTGTTTTTT
CASSGGTSGEKLFF
>TRBV7-3|NA|few|TRBJ1-3
TGTGCCAGCAGCTTTTCGGACAGCCGAGCCATATATTTT
CASSFSDSRAIYF
>TRBV6-2/TRBV6-3|NA|few|TRBJ2-5
TGTGCCACCCCTCCGGATCAAGAGACCCAGTACTTC
CATPPDQETQYF
>TRBV5-5|TRBD1|few|TRBJ2-5
TGTGCCAGCAGCATTCCGTATAGACAGGGCGGCCAAGAGACCCAGTACTTC
CASSIPYRQGGQETQYF
>TRBV20-1|TRBD1|NA|TRBJ1-1
TGCAGTGCGCCGGGACAGGGTAGTACCACTGAAGCTTTCTTT
CSAPGQGSTTEAFF
>TRBV7-8|TRBD1|NA|TRBJ2-5
TGTGCCAGCAGAGGACAGGAGCAAGAGACCCAGTACTTC
CASRGQEQETQYF
>TRBV6-5|NA|few|TRBJ2-1
TGTGCCAGCAGTTACGGGGGGCAGGGGGACAATGAGCAGTTCTTC
CASSYGGQGDNEQFF
>TRBV5-1|NA|NA|TRBJ2-7
TGCGCCAGCAGCTTGGCCCTAGTTTCTGGCGAGCAGTACTTC
CASSLALVSGEQYF
>TRBV13|TRBD1|few|TRBJ1-4
TGTGCCAGCAGCTTACAGGACAGGAAGAATGAAAAACTGTTTTTT
CASSLQDRKNEKLFF
>TRBV10-3|NA|NA|TRBJ1-2
TGTGCCATCAGCGGTACGGTTTCGACTACAGGGACGGGAGTCTATGGCTACACCTTC
CAISGTVSTTGTGVYGYTF
>TRBV20-1|NA|few|TRBJ2-5
TGCAGTGCTCCTGACAGGACGCAAGAGACCCAGTACTTC
CSAPDRTQETQYF
>TRBV6-5|TRBD2|few|TRBJ2-1
TGTGCCAGCAGTTACTCGACTAGCGGCTACAATGAGCAGTTCTTC
CASSYSTSGYNEQFF
>TRBV27|TRBD2|few|TRBJ2-1
TGTGCCAGCAGTTATGGGACTAGTTCGCATGAGCAGTTCTTC
CASSYGTSSHEQFF
>TRBV12-3/TRBV12-4|NA|many|TRBJ1-1
TGTGCCAGCAGTTTAGACTCTTACGAGAACGAAGCTTTCTTT
CASSLDSYENEAFF
>TRBV6-5|NA|NA|TRBJ1-2
TGTGCCAGCAGTTACCACGGTCGATCTGGCTACACCTTC
CASSYHGRSGYTF
>TRBV7-2|TRBD1|NA|TRBJ2-3
TGTGCCAGCAGCAAGGGACAGATTGACACAGATACGCAGTATTTT
CASSKGQIDTDTQYF
>TRBV4-2|NA|NA|TRBJ2-2
TGTGCCAGCAGCCAAGAGCCCGGGGGCACCGGGGAGCTGTTTTTT
CASSQEPGGTGELFF
>TRBV10-3|TRBD1|NA|TRBJ2-7
TGTGCCTCTCGTGACAGGGCGGTCGACGAGCAGTACTTC
CASRDRAVDEQYF
>TRBV20-1|TRBD1|NA|TRBJ1-1
TGCAGTGCACAGGGGGGGGTAACGGGGAACACTGAAGCTTTCTTT
CSAQGGVTGNTEAFF
>TRBV4-1|TRBD2|few|TRBJ2-2
TGCGCCAGCAGCCAAGGACTAGCGGGACGGGGAACCGGGGAGCTGTTTTTT
CASSQGLAGRGTGELFF
>TRBV5-1|TRBD1|NA|TRBJ1-1
TGCGCCAGCAGCTCGAGGGGAGACAGGGGGCGCATCCGAACTGAAGCTTTCTTT
CASSSRGDRGRIRTEAFF
>TRBV28|NA|NA|TRBJ2-2
TGTGCCAGCAGTCTCGGGGGGCCCACCGGGGAGCTGTTTTTT
CASSLGGPTGELFF
>TRBV4-2|NA|few|TRBJ2-1
TGTGCCAGCAGCCAAGTGCTAGCTAGGGTATACAATGAGCAGTTCTTC
CASSQVLARVYNEQFF
>TRBV28|NA|many|TRBJ2-1
TGTGCCAGCAGTATCCCGGGGTACAATGAGCAGTTCTTC
CASSIPGYNEQFF
>TRBV6-4|NA|few|TRBJ2-4
TGTGCCAGCAGTCCCTCAGTCCCGAAGACAGCGACAATAGCCAAAAACATTCAGTACTTC
CASSPSVPKTATIAKNIQYF
>TRBV12-3/TRBV12-4|NA|few|TRBJ2-7
TGTGCCAGCAGTTTAGGGGGCAGATTAGTGCAGTACTTC
CASSLGGRLVQYF
>TRBV2|NA|few|TRBJ1-5
TGTGCCAGCAGTGACAGGGCCGGCAATCAGCCCCAGCATTTT
CASSDRAGNQPQHF
>TRBV24-1|NA|NA|TRBJ2-3
TGTGCCACCAGTGAGGAGGCTAGCACAGATACGCAGTATTTT
CATSEEASTDTQYF
>TRBV7-2|TRBD1|NA|TRBJ2-7
TGTGCCAGCAGTCCCCCCGGGACAGGGGACAACGAGCAGTACTTC
CASSPPGTGDNEQYF
>TRBV12-3/TRBV12-4|NA|few|TRBJ2-2
TGTGCCAGCAGCGGGACTTATAACACCGGGGAGCTGTTTTTT
CASSGTYNTGELFF
>TRBV4-3|TRBD2|few|TRBJ2-5
TGCGCCAGCAGCCAAGGTCTAGCGGGAGGTTATGAAGAGACCCAGTACTTC
CASSQGLAGGYEETQYF
>TRBV11-2|TRBD2|NA|TRBJ2-3
TGTGCCAGCAGCTTAAGGGGACTAGCGGTTACAGATACGCAGTATTTT
CASSLRGLAVTDTQYF
>TRBV4-1|NA|many|TRBJ2-7
TGCGCCAGCAGCCAATTACAGGGTTTCTACGAGCAGTACTTC
CASSQLQGFYEQYF
>TRBV3-1|TRBD1|few|TRBJ1-2
TGTGCCAGCAGCCAGCAGGGGGGATATGGCTACACCTTC
CASSQQGGYGYTF
>TRBV6-1|TRBD1|NA|TRBJ1-1
TGTGCCAGCAGATCCGGGACAGCTAATACAAAAGCTTTCTTT
CASRSGTANTKAFF
>TRBV6-6|NA|NA|TRBJ1-2
TGTGCCAGCAGCCAGAGTGGGGTAGATGGCTACACCTTC
CASSQSGVDGYTF
>TRBV25-1|NA|few|TRBJ2-1
TGTGCCAGCAGTGTCAAATCGGGACATTACAATGAGCAGTTCTTC
CASSVKSGHYNEQFF
>TRBV27|NA|NA|TRBJ2-2
TGTGCCAGCAGTTTTGGGACACTCACGTCGGGCGGCACCGGGGAGCTGTTTTTT
CASSFGTLTSGGTGELFF
>TRBV4-2|TRBD1|few|TRBJ1-6
TGTGCCAGCACCGCGCTAACAGGGGGCGCGGGTTCACCCCTCCACTTT
CASTALTGGAGSPLHF
>TRBV5-1|NA|NA|TRBJ1-2
TGCGCCAGCAGCCCTATGAGTCGTAACTATGGCTACACCTTC
CASSPMSRNYGYTF
>TRBV20-1|NA|few|TRBJ2-3
TGCAGTGCTGGAGAGGGGACGGTCACAGATACGCAGTATTTT
CSAGEGTVTDTQYF
>TRBV9|NA|NA|TRBJ2-1
TGTGCCAGCAGCGGAGGGGGGAGCAATGAGCAGTTCTTC
CASSGGGSNEQFF
>TRBV20-1|NA|once|TRBJ2-5
TGCAGTGCTAGAGGCACGACGGCCCAAGAGACCCAGTACTTC
CSARGTTAQETQYF